This is a list of T cell receptor beta chains from one sample in a study of T-cell memory formation after mild COVID-19. TCRdb passed the 5' RACE reads through MiXCR, listing each CDR3 protein once. The sample holds about 360,000 distinct CDR3 sequences, approximately 15% seen once. The material sequenced was PBMCs or a T cell subset sorted from them (not recorded which). These receptors were taken from a man in his late teens or twenties who had mild COVID-19 (a few samples of this study predate the infection). Cell type and time point are not known. Both conserved end residues are part of each CDR3. A D gene is named only where the DNA matches it firmly. For some rows the clone size is stated as once, few or many, or as a class when expanded; others skip it.

D gene: NA; J gene: TRBJ2-6; CDR3 length: 17; V gene: TRBV11-2; clone size: NA; CDR3 DNA: TGTGCCAGCAGCTTGGTCTTTTGGGGAACTGGGGCCAACGTCCTGACTTTC; CDR3 protein: CASSLVFWGTGANVLTF
D gene: TRBD2; J gene: TRBJ2-3; CDR3 length: 14; V gene: TRBV2; clone size: NA; CDR3 DNA: TGTGCCAGCAAGGCGGGGGGAACTACAGATACGCAGTATTTT; CDR3 protein: CASKAGGTTDTQYF
D gene: NA; J gene: TRBJ2-4; CDR3 length: 13; V gene: TRBV5-6; clone size: few; CDR3 DNA: TGTGCCAGCAGCTCCGCTAGTCATACTTCGCAGTACTTC; CDR3 protein: CASSSASHTSQYF
D gene: NA; J gene: TRBJ1-1; CDR3 length: 15; V gene: TRBV6-5; clone size: NA; CDR3 DNA: TGTGCCAGCACCGACCCCGGTAGATTGAACACTGAAGCTTTCTTT; CDR3 protein: CASTDPGRLNTEAFF
D gene: NA; J gene: TRBJ2-4; CDR3 length: 17; V gene: TRBV4-3; clone size: NA; CDR3 DNA: TGCGCCAGCAGCCAAAATGTCCCCGGGACGGCTGAAAACATTCAGTACTTC; CDR3 protein: CASSQNVPGTAENIQYF
D gene: TRBD1; J gene: TRBJ2-5; CDR3 length: 13; V gene: TRBV11-2; clone size: NA; CDR3 DNA: TGTGCCAGCAGTGGACAGGTCCAAGAGACCCAGTACTTC; CDR3 protein: CASSGQVQETQYF
D gene: TRBD1; J gene: TRBJ2-5; CDR3 length: 15; V gene: TRBV7-9; clone size: many; CDR3 DNA: TGTGCCAGCAGCCCCATCTGGGACAGGGCAGAGACCCAGTACTTC; CDR3 protein: CASSPIWDRAETQYF
D gene: TRBD2; J gene: TRBJ2-3; CDR3 length: 18; V gene: TRBV12-3/TRBV12-4; clone size: NA; CDR3 DNA: TGTGCCAGCAGTTTATCTAGCGGGGGGGGAACGAGAGCAGATACGCAGTATTTT; CDR3 protein: CASSLSSGGGTRADTQYF
D gene: NA; J gene: TRBJ2-3; CDR3 length: 13; V gene: TRBV4-2; clone size: many; CDR3 DNA: TGCGCCAGCAGCCAGGAAAGCACAGATACGCAGTATTTT; CDR3 protein: CASSQESTDTQYF
D gene: TRBD2; J gene: TRBJ2-3; CDR3 length: 16; V gene: TRBV20-1; clone size: NA; CDR3 DNA: TGCAGTGCTAGAGCTAGCGGGGGCCCAAGCACAGATACGCAGTATTTT; CDR3 protein: CSARASGGPSTDTQYF
D gene: NA; J gene: TRBJ2-3; CDR3 length: 15; V gene: TRBV5-1; clone size: few; CDR3 DNA: TGCGCCAGCAGCTTGGACCGAATAAGCACAGATACGCAGTATTTT; CDR3 protein: CASSLDRISTDTQYF
D gene: TRBD1; J gene: TRBJ2-1; CDR3 length: 14; V gene: TRBV5-1; clone size: NA; CDR3 DNA: TGCGCCAGCAGCTTGGTTAGGGGGCTGAATGAGCAGTTCTTC; CDR3 protein: CASSLVRGLNEQFF
D gene: NA; J gene: TRBJ2-1; CDR3 length: 14; V gene: TRBV5-1; clone size: many; CDR3 DNA: TGCGCCAGCACAGGACTACCTGGGGACAATGAGCAGTTCTTC; CDR3 protein: CASTGLPGDNEQFF
D gene: NA; J gene: TRBJ2-2; CDR3 length: 15; V gene: TRBV20-1; clone size: many; CDR3 DNA: TGCAGTGCTAGAGTGGCTAGTATCAACACCGGGGAGCTGTTTTTT; CDR3 protein: CSARVASINTGELFF
D gene: NA; J gene: TRBJ2-1; CDR3 length: 16; V gene: TRBV7-9; clone size: many; CDR3 DNA: TGTGCCAGCAGTTCCCTCGGGACCCTCTACCACAATGAGCAGTTCTTC; CDR3 protein: CASSSLGTLYHNEQFF
D gene: NA; J gene: TRBJ2-1; CDR3 length: 11; V gene: TRBV29-1; clone size: NA; CDR3 DNA: TGCAGCGTTGACCAGGGCTATGAGCAGTTCTTC; CDR3 protein: CSVDQGYEQFF
D gene: NA; J gene: TRBJ2-7; CDR3 length: 12; V gene: TRBV9; clone size: many; CDR3 DNA: TGTGCCAGCAGCGTAGGGGCAGGGGAGCAGTACTTC; CDR3 protein: CASSVGAGEQYF
D gene: NA; J gene: TRBJ1-1; CDR3 length: 14; V gene: TRBV7-6; clone size: NA; CDR3 DNA: TGTGCCAGCAGCTTATTGACCGTGGAACCAGCCGCTTTCTTT; CDR3 protein: CASSLLTVEPAAFF
D gene: TRBD1; J gene: TRBJ2-5; CDR3 length: 14; V gene: TRBV5-1; clone size: NA; CDR3 DNA: TGCGCCAGCAGCCCGGGACAGCCGCAAGAGACCCAGTACTTC; CDR3 protein: CASSPGQPQETQYF
D gene: NA; J gene: TRBJ2-1; CDR3 length: 13; V gene: TRBV5-1; clone size: NA; CDR3 DNA: TGCGCCAGCACCGGGGGGCCCTACAATGAGCAGTTCTTC; CDR3 protein: CASTGGPYNEQFF
D gene: NA; J gene: TRBJ2-5; CDR3 length: 14; V gene: TRBV7-9; clone size: many; CDR3 DNA: TGCGCCAGCAGCTTGGGTCGGGGGCAAGAGACCCAGTACTTC; CDR3 protein: CASSLGRGQETQYF
D gene: NA; J gene: TRBJ2-1; CDR3 length: 15; V gene: TRBV3-1; clone size: NA; CDR3 DNA: TGTGCCAGCAGCCAAGTTTTGTATAAGGTCAATGAGCAGTTCTTC; CDR3 protein: CASSQVLYKVNEQFF
D gene: TRBD2; J gene: TRBJ2-3; CDR3 length: 16; V gene: TRBV7-2; clone size: NA; CDR3 DNA: TGTGCCAGCAGCTTATTTCGGCGGGGGAGCACAGATACGCAGTATTTT; CDR3 protein: CASSLFRRGSTDTQYF
D gene: NA; J gene: TRBJ1-2; CDR3 length: 15; V gene: TRBV5-5; clone size: many; CDR3 DNA: TGTGCCAGCAGCTTGGGGGAAACCCTCTACTATGGCTACACCTTC; CDR3 protein: CASSLGETLYYGYTF
D gene: NA; J gene: TRBJ2-3; CDR3 length: 15; V gene: TRBV6-1; clone size: NA; CDR3 DNA: TGTGCCAGCAGTGAAGTTCTAGGTCGCACAGATACGCAGTATTTT; CDR3 protein: CASSEVLGRTDTQYF
D gene: NA; J gene: TRBJ2-2; CDR3 length: 13; V gene: TRBV28; clone size: many; CDR3 DNA: TGTGCCAGCAGTTTAATAATGGCCGGGGAGCTGTTTTTT; CDR3 protein: CASSLIMAGELFF
D gene: NA; J gene: TRBJ1-6; CDR3 length: 15; V gene: TRBV15; clone size: NA; CDR3 DNA: TGTGCCACCAGCAGTAAGGTGGGGGACTATTCACCCCTCCACTTT; CDR3 protein: CATSSKVGDYSPLHF
D gene: NA; J gene: TRBJ1-2; CDR3 length: 14; V gene: TRBV24-1; clone size: few; CDR3 DNA: TGTGCCACCAGTCGCAGGGGATCTAACTATGGCTACACCTTC; CDR3 protein: CATSRRGSNYGYTF
D gene: TRBD1; J gene: TRBJ1-1; CDR3 length: 14; V gene: TRBV11-2; clone size: few; CDR3 DNA: TGTGCCAGCAGCTCGAGGGACAGGGACACTGAAGCTTTCTTT; CDR3 protein: CASSSRDRDTEAFF
D gene: NA; J gene: TRBJ1-6; CDR3 length: 13; V gene: TRBV18; clone size: NA; CDR3 DNA: TGTGCCAGCTCACAGGGACTTGATTCACCCCTCCACTTT; CDR3 protein: CASSQGLDSPLHF
D gene: NA; J gene: TRBJ2-4; CDR3 length: 14; V gene: TRBV12-5; clone size: NA; CDR3 DNA: TGTGCTAGTGGCCCCTCGCCACGGTGGAACATTCAGTACTTC; CDR3 protein: CASGPSPRWNIQYF
D gene: NA; J gene: TRBJ1-2; CDR3 length: 14; V gene: TRBV5-1; clone size: few; CDR3 DNA: TGCGCCAGCAGCTTGTTGGCAGCTAACTATGGCTACACCTTC; CDR3 protein: CASSLLAANYGYTF
D gene: NA; J gene: TRBJ1-2; CDR3 length: 12; V gene: TRBV24-1; clone size: few; CDR3 DNA: TGTGCCACCACCCCGGTTTGGGATGGCTACACCTTC; CDR3 protein: CATTPVWDGYTF
D gene: NA; J gene: TRBJ1-1; CDR3 length: 15; V gene: TRBV19; clone size: NA; CDR3 DNA: TGTGCCAGTGCCCCAGGCTACAGCTTCAACACTGAAGCTTTCTTT; CDR3 protein: CASAPGYSFNTEAFF
D gene: TRBD2; J gene: TRBJ2-1; CDR3 length: 15; V gene: TRBV20-1; clone size: many; CDR3 DNA: TGCAGTGCTGGAACCGGGACTAGTCTATTCGATGAGCAGTTCTTC; CDR3 protein: CSAGTGTSLFDEQFF
D gene: TRBD1; J gene: TRBJ2-4; CDR3 length: 13; V gene: TRBV4-1; clone size: NA; CDR3 DNA: TGCGCCAGCAGCCAACCGACAGGGCGACTCCAGTACTTC; CDR3 protein: CASSQPTGRLQYF
D gene: NA; J gene: TRBJ2-5; CDR3 length: 15; V gene: TRBV6-5; clone size: few; CDR3 DNA: TGTGCCAGCAGTTACGGGGGGGGGCCTCAGGAGACCCAGTACTTC; CDR3 protein: CASSYGGGPQETQYF
D gene: NA; J gene: TRBJ2-1; CDR3 length: 11; V gene: TRBV25-1; clone size: NA; CDR3 DNA: TGTGCCAGCGGGCCCCCCATGAGTCCGTTCTTC; CDR3 protein: CASGPPMSPFF
D gene: TRBD1; J gene: TRBJ1-3; CDR3 length: 14; V gene: TRBV20-1; clone size: once; CDR3 DNA: TGCAGCGGCCGCCTCACTGGCAGGGGGAACACCATATATTTT; CDR3 protein: CSGRLTGRGNTIYF
D gene: TRBD1; J gene: TRBJ2-5; CDR3 length: 15; V gene: TRBV7-9; clone size: NA; CDR3 DNA: TGTGCCAGCAGCTTAGCGCCAGGGGGCGATGAGACCCAGTACTTC; CDR3 protein: CASSLAPGGDETQYF
D gene: NA; J gene: TRBJ2-7; CDR3 length: 13; V gene: TRBV27; clone size: few; CDR3 DNA: TGTGCCACAGGGGCACAGGGATTGCGTGAGCAGTACTTC; CDR3 protein: CATGAQGLREQYF
D gene: TRBD1; J gene: TRBJ2-5; CDR3 length: 17; V gene: TRBV5-1; clone size: NA; CDR3 DNA: TGCGCCAGCAGCTTTGCACATACCGGGACAGGGGAAGAGACCCAGTACTTC; CDR3 protein: CASSFAHTGTGEETQYF
D gene: TRBD2; J gene: TRBJ2-1; CDR3 length: 13; V gene: TRBV29-1; clone size: few; CDR3 DNA: TGCAGCGTTGCGGGGGGGTTGAAAAATGAGCAGTTCTTC; CDR3 protein: CSVAGGLKNEQFF
D gene: TRBD2; J gene: TRBJ2-3; CDR3 length: 13; V gene: TRBV24-1; clone size: few; CDR3 DNA: TGTGCCACCAGTGACGGGGGGATCCTTACGCAGTATTTT; CDR3 protein: CATSDGGILTQYF
D gene: TRBD1; J gene: TRBJ2-7; CDR3 length: 15; V gene: TRBV5-1; clone size: NA; CDR3 DNA: TGCGCCAGCAGTCGTATAAGACAGGGGTCCTACGAGCAGTACTTC; CDR3 protein: CASSRIRQGSYEQYF
D gene: NA; J gene: TRBJ1-5; CDR3 length: 14; V gene: TRBV7-2; clone size: few; CDR3 DNA: TGTGCCAGCAGCTCGAGGGGAGGAAGTCAGCCCCAGCATTTT; CDR3 protein: CASSSRGGSQPQHF
D gene: NA; J gene: TRBJ2-3; CDR3 length: 13; V gene: TRBV7-7; clone size: few; CDR3 DNA: TGTGCCAGCAGCGTAGGATGGGGAGATACGCAGTATTTT; CDR3 protein: CASSVGWGDTQYF
D gene: TRBD1; J gene: TRBJ2-1; CDR3 length: 13; V gene: TRBV20-1; clone size: NA; CDR3 DNA: TGCAGTGCTCTAGACAGGGGGTCGGGAGAGCAGTTCTTC; CDR3 protein: CSALDRGSGEQFF
D gene: NA; J gene: TRBJ2-1; CDR3 length: 16; V gene: TRBV10-3; clone size: few; CDR3 DNA: TGTGCCATCAGTGAGTCTGGAACAGATGGCTTCTTTGAGCAGTTCTTC; CDR3 protein: CAISESGTDGFFEQFF
D gene: TRBD1; J gene: TRBJ2-3; CDR3 length: 15; V gene: TRBV5-1; clone size: few; CDR3 DNA: TGCGCCAGCAGCTTGAGGCAGGGGGGCACAGATACGCAGTATTTT; CDR3 protein: CASSLRQGGTDTQYF
D gene: NA; J gene: TRBJ2-1; CDR3 length: 18; V gene: TRBV4-1; clone size: few; CDR3 DNA: TGCGCCAGCAGCCAAGGAGGACTCGGACAGTCTGTCCATTCTGAGCAGTTCTTC; CDR3 protein: CASSQGGLGQSVHSEQFF
D gene: NA; J gene: TRBJ2-5; CDR3 length: 14; V gene: TRBV15; clone size: NA; CDR3 DNA: TGTGCCACCAGCAGGTACGGGTTCCAAGAGACCCAGTACTTC; CDR3 protein: CATSRYGFQETQYF
D gene: NA; J gene: TRBJ1-5; CDR3 length: 15; V gene: TRBV7-8; clone size: few; CDR3 DNA: TGTGCCAGCAGCTTAGGGTTATGGGGGAGTCAGCCCCAGCATTTT; CDR3 protein: CASSLGLWGSQPQHF